This T cell receptor beta chain was sequenced in a study of blood T cell repertoires in COVID-19. The protocol was immunoSEQ multiplex PCR, while the TCRdb copy is restricted to in-frame clones and leaves out a portion. The repertoire holds around 100,000 clones, roughly nine tenths seen once, with approximately 7% in the top ten. Trimming removed 3 bases at V and 0 bases at J, with 11 bases between. The CDR3 is made up of 16 amino acids. Per germline, CDR1 ENHRY and CDR2 SYGVKD. The chain carries TRBV10-3 and TRBJ1-4; the D is unclear. Material for sequencing was peripheral blood. The source of this sequence is a man aged 25 to 45 in a cohort sampled during active COVID-19. The CDR3 DNA follows: TGTGCCATCAGTGAACAGCAAACAGCAACTAATGAAAAACTGTTTTTT. Translation: CAISEQQTATNEKLFF.